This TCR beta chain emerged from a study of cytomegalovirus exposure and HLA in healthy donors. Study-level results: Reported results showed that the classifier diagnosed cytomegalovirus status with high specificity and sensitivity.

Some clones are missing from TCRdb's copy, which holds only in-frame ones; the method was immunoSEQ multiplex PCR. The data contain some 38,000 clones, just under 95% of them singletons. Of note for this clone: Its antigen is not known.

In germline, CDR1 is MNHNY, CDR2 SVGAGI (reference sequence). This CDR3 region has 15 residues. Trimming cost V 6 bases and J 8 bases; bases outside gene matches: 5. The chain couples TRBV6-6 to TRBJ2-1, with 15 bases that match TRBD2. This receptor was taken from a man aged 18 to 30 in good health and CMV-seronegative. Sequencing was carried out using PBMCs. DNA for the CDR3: TGTGCCAGCAGCCCTGGGACTAGCGGGGGGCATGAGCAGTTCTTC. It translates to CASSPGTSGGHEQFF.